The sequence of this T cell receptor beta chain was determined in a study of blood T cell repertoires in COVID-19. Study information: The origin of the acute and convalescent COVID-19 samples was the United States, Italy and Spain. T cells, B-cell-depleted T cells, or PBMCs supplied cDNA or gDNA.

Some clones are missing from TCRdb's copy, which holds only in-frame ones; the method was immunoSEQ multiplex PCR. The sample carries 100,000 to 120,000 clones, approximately 88% recorded once. The clonotype originates from a human donor in a cohort sampled during active COVID-19. The sequencing input was peripheral blood.

CDR3 sequence: CASSLLAGGRSSYNEQFF. The CDR3 coding sequence is TGTGCCAGCAGCTTACTAGCGGGGGGGCGGAGCTCCTACAATGAGCAGTTCTTC. The rearrangement links TRBV7-3 to TRBJ2-1; TRBD2 agrees at 12 bases. V was clipped by 2 bases and J by 0 bases; unmatched bases: 5. This CDR3 is 18 amino acids long. Germline CDR1 is SGHTA and CDR2 is FQGTGA.